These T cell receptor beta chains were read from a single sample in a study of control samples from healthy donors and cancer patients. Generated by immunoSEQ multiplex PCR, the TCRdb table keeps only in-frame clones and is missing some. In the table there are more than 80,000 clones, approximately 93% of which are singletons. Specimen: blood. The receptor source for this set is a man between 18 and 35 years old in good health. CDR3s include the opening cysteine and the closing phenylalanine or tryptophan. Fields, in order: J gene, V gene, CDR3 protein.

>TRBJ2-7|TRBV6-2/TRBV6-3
CASSSIYQGGDYEQYF
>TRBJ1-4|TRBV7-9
CASSLDRGPEEKLFF
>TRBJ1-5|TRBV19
CASSPRTDSSPYSNQPQHF
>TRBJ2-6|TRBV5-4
CASSTDRAAGGANVLTF
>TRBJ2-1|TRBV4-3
CASSQESGQFYNEQFF
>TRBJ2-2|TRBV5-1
CASSLSAGISTGELFF
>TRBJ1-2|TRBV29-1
CSVPGQSYGYTF
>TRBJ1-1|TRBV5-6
CASSFGTGPTEAFF
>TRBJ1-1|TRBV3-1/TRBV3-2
CASSLRTGSFRVNTEAFF
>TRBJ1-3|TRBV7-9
CASLLEVNGNTIYF
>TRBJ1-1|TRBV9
CASSVSSEETYTEAFF
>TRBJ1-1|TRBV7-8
CASSLQQGLDAFF
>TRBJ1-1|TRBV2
CASSEIGDDTEAFF
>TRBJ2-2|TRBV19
CASSMAAGGPGELFF
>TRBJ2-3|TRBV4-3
CASSPTGFFEGTDTQYF
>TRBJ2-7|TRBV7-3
CASSRLAGDGEQYF
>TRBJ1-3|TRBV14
CASSQDWQGAGNTIYF
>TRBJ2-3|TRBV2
CASRETSGAVTDTQYF